The 16 T cell receptor beta chains given below trace back to one sample, sequenced in a study of T cells expressing NK-cell markers (dated by TCRdb to 2020 to 2022). Preparation of the library involved 5' RACE. The instrument given in TCRdb is Illumina HiSeq 2000. One entry per CDR3 protein sequence results from the TCRdb reprocessing of the reads, with DNA left out. The table for this sample records fewer than 550,000 distinct CDR3 sequences. The ten largest clones add up to almost 1.5% of the sample. Material for sequencing was blood T cells: a sorted CD56 or NKG2C T cell subset, CD4+ or CD8+ T cells, or bulk PBMC T cells (not recorded which). These receptors were collected from a woman between 45 and 65 years old in good health. Donor details come from another sample of the same person, matched by shared clones.

The CDR3 sequence: CASSQRLAGVGEQFF. The chain employs TRBV14 and TRBJ2-1; TCRdb gives TRBD2 as the D gene, but with no DNA this cannot be confirmed. This CDR3 is 15 amino acids long. Germline V gives CDR1 SGHDN, CDR2 FVKESK.

V is TRBV11-3 and J is TRBJ2-1. CDR3 length: 16 amino acids. In germline, CDR1 is SGHNT, CDR2 YENEEA. The CDR3 here is CASSLANRSSYNEQFF.

V usage is TRBV5-1 and J usage is TRBJ2-2; TCRdb's D call of TRBD2 is untestable without DNA. The V gene's germline CDR1 is SGHRS and CDR2 YFSETQ. CDR3 length: 15 amino acids. The CDR3 reads CASSPNPQSTGELFF.

The chain has TRBV11-3 and TRBJ2-7; TCRdb's D call, TRBD1, is unchecked because there is no DNA. CDR1 is SGHNT, CDR2 YENEEA, per germline. This CDR3 is 16 amino acids long. The CDR3 spells CASSLQLWSGRGEQYF.

The rearrangement uses TRBV5-1 and TRBJ2-4; lacking DNA, the TRBD1 call made by TCRdb goes unchecked. Germline CDR1 is SGHRS and CDR2 is YFSETQ. The length of the CDR3 is 14 residues. This CDR3 reads CASSGGLDRDIQYF.

This chain links TRBV5-1 with TRBJ1-5; TCRdb's D gene call, TRBD1, goes unchecked for lack of DNA. Germline CDR1 reads SGHRS; CDR2 reads YFSETQ. This CDR3 comprises 15 residues. The CDR3 is CASSLEGLSNQPQHF.

The V and J genes are TRBV7-9 and TRBJ2-3. The CDR3 has 15 residues. CDR1 is SEHNR and CDR2 is FQNEAQ in the germline V gene (reference sequence). The CDR3 region is CASSVAGKITDTQYF.

This sequence joins TRBV5-4 and TRBJ2-1. The CDR3 is 13 amino acids. The germline V gene encodes CDR1 SGHNT and CDR2 YYREEE (reference sequence). The CDR3 spells CASSLKANNEQFF.

The V call is TRBV29-1, the J call TRBJ2-3; the D call of TRBD2 rests on TCRdb alone, since no DNA is present to check it. Germline V gene sequence: CDR1 SQVTM, CDR2 ANQGSEA. This CDR3 spans 17 amino acids. The CDR3 here is CSVVTMGGGAGTDTQYF.

This chain connects TRBV12-5 to TRBJ2-1; with no DNA, the TCRdb D assignment of TRBD1 cannot be verified. Looked up from germline, CDR1 is LGHNT and CDR2 is FRNRAP. This CDR3 has 15 amino acids. CDR3 sequence reads: CASGLVLGPPNEQFF.

The chain combines TRBV30 with TRBJ2-2; no DNA is available, so the TRBD1 call from TCRdb remains unchecked. CDR3 length: 14 residues. CDR1 and CDR2 from the germline V gene are GTSNPN and SVGIG (reference sequence). The CDR3 protein is CAWSPQGATGELFF.

V and J are TRBV5-1 and TRBJ2-5; TCRdb's D call of TRBD2 is untestable without DNA. This CDR3 contains 13 residues. The V gene's germline CDR1 is SGHRS and CDR2 YFSETQ. This CDR3 reads CASSFPEGETQYF.

The chain joins TRBV5-1 to TRBJ2-1; TCRdb gives TRBD2 as the D gene, but with no DNA this cannot be confirmed. Germline-derived CDR1 and CDR2 are SGHRS and YFSETQ. CDR3 length equals 19 residues. The CDR3 is CASSFYWTSGRVRGNEQFF.

The rearrangement links TRBV27 to TRBJ2-2; TCRdb proposes TRBD2, but this gene call is untestable without DNA. Germline V gene sequence: CDR1 MNHEY, CDR2 SMNVEV (reference sequence). This CDR3 contains 15 residues. The CDR3 loop reads CASTRTSGITGELFF.

This chain connects TRBV18 to TRBJ2-1; with no DNA, the TCRdb D assignment of TRBD2 cannot be verified. There are 17 residues in the CDR3. Germline V CDR1 and CDR2: KGHSH, LQKENI. CDR3 region: CASSPPGLPLNYNEQFF.

The chain recombines TRBV5-1 with TRBJ1-1. Germline CDR1 SGHRS, CDR2 YFSETQ. The CDR3 consists of 14 residues. The CDR3 spells CASSPRGGDTEAFF. Full variable domain (rest looked up from reference TRBV5-1 and TRBJ1-1): KAGVTQTPRYLIKTRGQQVTLSCSPISGHRSVSWYQQTPGQGLQFLFEYFSETQRNKGNFPGRFSGRQFSNSRSEMNVSTLELGDSALYLCASSPRGGDTEAFFGQGTRLTVV.